One and the same sample provided the 15 T cell receptor beta chains below, sequenced in a study of blood T cell repertoires in COVID-19. Profiled with immunoSEQ multiplex PCR; TCRdb holds only in-frame clones, not every one. The profile shows some 160,000 clones, around nine tenths of them singletons. The sample taken for sequencing was peripheral blood. The receptors originated from a woman older than 75 with COVID-19, enrolled during active disease.

This rearrangement joins TRBV5-1 to TRBJ2-1; D is unresolved. Germline CDR1 reads SGHRS; CDR2 reads YFSETQ. Trimming removed 0 bases from V and 1 base from J, with 8 bases in between. The CDR3 has 15 residues. The CDR3 nucleotides are TGCGCCAGCAGCTTGGACCCGGGTTCCTACAATGAGCAGTTCTTC. This sequence encodes CASSLDPGSYNEQFF. Supplemented by reference TRBV5-1 and TRBJ2-1, the full variable domain reads KAGVTQTPRYLIKTRGQQVTLSCSPISGHRSVSWYQQTPGQGLQFLFEYFSETQRNKGNFPGRFSGRQFSNSRSEMNVSTLELGDSALYLCASSLDPGSYNEQFFGPGTRLTVL.

This chain connects TRBV5-4 to TRBJ1-3; no firm D call. The CDR3 runs to 15 residues. Germline values: CDR1 SGHNT, CDR2 YYREEE (reference sequence). V shed 0 bases and J shed 0 bases, with 7 bases lying between them. The CDR3 DNA reads as TGTGCCAGCAGCTTGGACAGCTTCTCTGGAAACACCATATATTTT. Translating gives CASSLDSFSGNTIYF.

The chain has TRBV7-2 and TRBJ1-1, with 7 bases matching TRBD1. Trimming at V came to 4 bases and at J to 0 bases, leaving 8 bases not matched to a gene. CDR1 and CDR2 from the germline V gene are SGHTA and FQGNSA. The CDR3 is 16 amino acids. The CDR3 loop reads CASSSRGLFMNTEAFF. The CDR3 nucleotides are TGTGCCAGCAGCTCAAGGGGGCTGTTCATGAACACTGAAGCTTTCTTT.

This clone turned up a few times. J is TRBJ2-2 and V is TRBV7-2; the D gene is possibly TRBD1 (6 bases). The CDR3 is made up of 14 amino acids. V was shortened by 4 bases and J by 7 bases, with 13 bases between the two germline ends. Germline CDR1 reads SGHTA; CDR2 reads FQGNSA. The CDR3 loop is CASSSDRWGGELFF. The CDR3 nucleotides read TGTGCCAGCAGCTCAGACAGGTGGGGCGGGGAGCTGTTTTTT.

The CDR3 coding sequence is TGTGCCAGCAGTTTTTCGGGGGGACCCTATGGCTACACCTTC. It codes for CASSFSGGPYGYTF. The rearrangement joins TRBV6-2 or TRBV6-3 to TRBJ1-2; a weak D match, TRBD1 (5 bases). The germline V and J ends were trimmed by 4 bases and 4 bases, with 13 bases remaining between them. Germline V gives CDR1 MNHEY, CDR2 SVGEGT. The CDR3 consists of 14 residues.

The chain employs TRBV28 and TRBJ1-2; weak D call: TRBD1 (6 bases). Germline lookup yields CDR1 MDHEN and CDR2 SYDVKM. Trimming cost V 7 bases and J 2 bases, with 11 bases left between them. The CDR3 is made up of 13 amino acids. DNA for the CDR3: TGTGCCAGCAACTATCAGGGGAACTATGGCTACACCTTC. Protein: CASNYQGNYGYTF.

The CDR3 bases are TGTGCCAGCAGGCAGGGGTTGAATCAGCCCCAGCATTTT. Amino acid sequence: CASRQGLNQPQHF. The chain uses TRBV2 and TRBJ1-5, with a weak D call TRBD1 (6 bases). The CDR3 is 13 residues long. V was cut by 6 bases and J by 4 bases, with 10 bases left in between. CDR1 and CDR2 (germline): SNHLY, FYNNEI.

The genes are TRBV19 and TRBJ1-5; 10 positions match TRBD1. After removal of 7 bases from V and 7 bases from J, the junction contained 7 bases not matched to a gene. Per the germline V gene, CDR1 is LNHDA and CDR2 is SQIVND (reference sequence). The CDR3 consists of 14 residues. The CDR3 DNA reads TGTGCCAGTAAAGGGACAGGGGCTAACCAGCCCCAGCATTTT. Amino acids: CASKGTGANQPQHF.

This sequence joins TRBV19 and TRBJ2-7, with D maybe TRBD1 (6 bases). Trimming removed 10 bases at V and 0 bases at J, with 10 bases between. From germline, CDR1 is LNHDA and CDR2 SQIVND (reference sequence). The CDR3 has 12 residues. Here the CDR3 DNA reads TGTGCCACTACAGGGAGCTCCTACGAGCAGTACTTC. Translating gives CATTGSSYEQYF.

This chain joins TRBV19 and TRBJ1-1; a possible D gene is TRBD1 (5 bases). Trimming pared 5 bases from V and 1 base from J, leaving 20 bases between. Germline CDR1 reads LNHDA; CDR2 reads SQIVND (reference sequence). The CDR3 runs 17 residues. The CDR3 DNA sequence: TGTGCCAGTAGTGGACCGGATCGGCAGGGCCAGAACACTGAAGCTTTCTTT. Encoded protein: CASSGPDRQGQNTEAFF.

The chain is built from TRBV7-2 and TRBJ2-7; perhaps TRBD1 as D (5 bases). Germline V CDR1 and CDR2: SGHTA, FQGNSA. V gave up 1 base and J gave up 9 bases, with 16 bases separating them. The CDR3 has 14 residues. The CDR3 region is CASSLGQGDPGQYF. CDR3 nucleotides: TGTGCCAGCAGCTTAGGCCAGGGTGACCCCGGGCAGTACTTC. The full variable domain, in which reference TRBV7-2 and TRBJ2-7 provide the parts outside the CDR3, is GAGVSQSPSNKVTEKGKDVELRCDPISGHTALYWYRQSLGQGLEFLIYFQGNSAPDKSGLPSDRFSAERTGGSVSTLTIQRTQQEDSAVYLCASSLGQGDPGQYFGPGTRLTVT.

This chain connects TRBV27 to TRBJ2-1; the D gene is possibly TRBD2 (6 bases). Germline CDR1 reads MNHEY; CDR2 reads SMNVEV (reference sequence). The V end was cut by 0 bases, the J end by 9 bases, with 9 bases between. This CDR3 comprises 13 residues. The CDR3 DNA sequence: TGTGCCAGCAGTTTATCGGCAGCGGGTGAGCAGTTCTTC. Encoded protein: CASSLSAAGEQFF.

The chain has TRBV3-1 (or the pseudogene TRBV3-2) and TRBJ1-1; D is perhaps TRBD1 (5 bases). Germline values: CDR1 LGHDT, CDR2 YNNKEL (reference sequence). The V end was cut by 7 bases, the J end by 1 base, with 16 bases between. The CDR3 is made up of 15 amino acids. CDR3 in DNA: TGTGCCAGCACAATCGGCGGGACGAGGAACACTGAAGCTTTCTTT. It codes for CASTIGGTRNTEAFF.

The V gene is TRBV7-7, the J gene TRBJ2-3; TRBD2 agrees at 8 bases. J lost 5 bases, V lost 4 bases, and 17 bases had no gene match. Germline values: CDR1 SSHAT, CDR2 FNYEAQ (reference sequence). The CDR3 has 18 amino acids. This CDR3 reads CASSSYKSGSSSGDTQYF. The CDR3 coding sequence is TGTGCCAGCAGCTCCTATAAAAGCGGGAGCTCCTCTGGAGATACGCAGTATTTT.

The chain couples TRBV28 to TRBJ1-5; 8 bases are shared with TRBD1. J gave up 5 bases and V 6 bases, and 3 bases lay outside the gene matches. CDR3 length: 13 amino acids. The V gene's germline CDR1 is MDHEN and CDR2 SYDVKM. The CDR3 here is CASRSDRDQPQHF. Here the CDR3 DNA reads TGTGCCAGCAGGTCGGACAGGGATCAGCCCCAGCATTTT. Complete variable domain (other parts from reference TRBV28 and TRBJ1-5): DVKVTQSSRYLVKRTGEKVFLECVQDMDHENMFWYRQDPGLGLRLIYFSYDVKMKEKGDIPEGYSVSREKKERFSLILESASTNQTSMYLCASRSDRDQPQHFGDGTRLSIL.